The present T cell receptor (beta chain) was sequenced within a study of healthy donors' naive CD4 and CD8 T cells. The V end lost 5 bases, the J end lost 6 bases, and 11 bases lay between the germline ends. CDR3 size: 13 residues. Looked up from germline, CDR1 is SGHAT and CDR2 is FQNNGV. Starting from 450 to 550 ng of total RNA, TCR libraries were made with linear amplification. One entry per CDR3 protein, called by TCRdb with MiXCR from the reads. Among 150,000 to 200,000 distinct CDR3 sequences listed, 74% were seen once. Sequences were obtained from naive CD4+ and CD8+ T cells sorted from blood, pooled from several donors. The clonotype originates from a pool of human donors in good health; the sample pools cells from several healthy donors. This chain joins TRBV11-2 and TRBJ2-1; D not resolved. The CDR3 DNA reads as TGTGCCAGCAGCCCCGCCTCGGTCAATGAGCAGTTCTTC. This sequence encodes CASSPASVNEQFF.